The entry below gives a single TCR beta chain sequence along with its context. Its antigen is unidentified. The data were taken from a study of CD4 T cells in relation to SARS-CoV-2 and coronaviruses. Germline V gene lookup returns CDR1 SQVTM and CDR2 ANQGSEA. V gave up 5 bases and J gave up 3 bases; unmatched junction bases: 11. The CDR3 has 15 residues. This table comes from immunoSEQ multiplex PCR, and its TCRdb copy is limited to in-frame clones, with some not included. The sample lists about 68,000 clones, roughly 93% occurring once. Before the COVID-19 pandemic, during about 2010-2019, CD4+ T cells were taken from unexposed donors. Whole-study results and caveats: In roughly 60% of donors, memory CD4+ clonotypes crossrecognized SARS-CoV-2 and at least one common cold coronavirus spike. According to naive versus memory sequencing, detected responses are memory recall, not newly primed. No donor gave both pre-pandemic and post-infection samples.

This chain uses TRBV29-1 with TRBJ2-5, with 8 bases lining up with TRBD1. This receptor was obtained from a human donor in good health. Material for sequencing was naive CD4+ T cells from PBMCs. Subset reported: naive CD4+ T cells isolated by negative enrichment. CDR3 nucleotide sequence: TGCAGCGTTACTAACCAGGGGGCAGAGGAAGAGACCCAGTACTTC. It encodes CSVTNQGAEEETQYF.